Here is one TCR beta chain with its context. Its antigen remains unidentified. The sample belongs to a study of OX40 agonist ivuxolimab in advanced cancers. Assay: immunoSEQ multiplex PCR; the TCRdb copy retains only in-frame clones and omits some. The data contain some 80,000 clones, more than 90% of them singletons. Baseline, cycle 4 day 1, and cycle 7 day 1 were the blood sampling points. Points from the study as a whole: Not determined was the antigen specificity of the expanded peripheral T cells. The mean number of expanded clones was higher in CD8+ T cells than in CD4+. Clonal expansion from baseline to week 6 occurred in both CD4+ and CD8+ T cells.

The TCR originated in an adult with an advanced solid tumor such as melanoma, head and neck, liver or kidney cancer. Sequenced material: CD4+ or CD8+ T cells sorted from blood, taken in a trial of the OX40 agonist ivuxolimab.

CDR3 DNA: TGTGCCAGCAGTCTACAGGGGGCGAATTCACCCCTCCACTTT. Protein: CASSLQGANSPLHF. The rearrangement uses TRBV6-5 and TRBJ1-6, with 9 bases identical to TRBD1. V lost 5 bases and J lost 7; bases outside the gene matches: 3. Germline CDR1 MNHEY, CDR2 SVGAGI. The CDR3 covers 14 residues.